This passage covers 9 T cell receptor beta chains from one sample sequenced in a study of T cells in Graves' hyperthyroidism and ophthalmopathy. RNA transcripts served as the template for amplifying TCR beta CDR3 regions. First-round RT-PCR of the TCR CDR3 relied on the HTBI primer set. TCRdb re-analysed the multiplex PCR reads in MiXCR, keeping a single row per CDR3 protein. The table records around 340,000 distinct CDR3 sequences, over 20% of them present only once. Sequences were obtained from blood. These receptors originate from a woman in her fifties or sixties with Graves' hyperthyroidism.

This clonotype was observed at least ten times. The chain joins TRBV20-1 to TRBJ1-1, with 8 nucleotides matching TRBD1. The V and J ends lost 3 bases and 4 bases, in that order; junction bases with no gene match: 7. Germline V gene sequence: CDR1 DFQATT, CDR2 SNEGSKA (reference sequence). The CDR3 is made up of 14 amino acids. This CDR3 reads CSARRQGAGTEAFF. In nucleotides, the CDR3 is TGCAGTGCTAGGCGCCAGGGGGCGGGCACTGAAGCTTTCTTT.

The chain carries TRBV28 and TRBJ2-7, with 7 bases lining up with TRBD1. The V gene's germline CDR1 is MDHEN and CDR2 SYDVKM. This CDR3 is built from 15 residues. The trim removed 6 bases at V and 2 bases at J, leaving 10 bases unmatched. CDR3 in amino acids: CASSGVLGTAYEQYF. Written as DNA, the CDR3 is TGTGCCAGCAGCGGGGTGTTGGGGACAGCCTACGAGCAGTACTTC.

In this sample, this clonotype turned up many times. V gene TRBV7-9 combines with J gene TRBJ2-1; 7 nucleotides agree with TRBD1. The V gene end was trimmed by 5 bases and the J gene end by 5 bases; junction bases not matched to a gene: 9. CDR1 is SEHNR and CDR2 is FQNEAQ in the germline V gene (reference sequence). CDR3 size: 15 residues. The DNA of the CDR3 is TGTGCCAGCAGCCACAGGGGTCGGATAGACAATGAGCAGTTCTTC. It specifies CASSHRGRIDNEQFF.

Regarding this clonotype: This may stem from a read error, because a much larger clone lies one nucleotide away. The chain combines TRBV2 with TRBJ2-3; TRBD2 aligns across 8 bases. In germline, CDR1 is SNHLY, CDR2 FYNNEI. The CDR3 sequence is 14 residues long. The CDR3 bases are TGTGCCAGCAAGGCGGGGGGAAGCACAGATACGCGGTATTTT. Translating gives CASKAGGSTDTRYF.

This clonotype has ten or more counts. This rearrangement joins TRBV15 to TRBJ2-2, with TRBD1 identical over 11 bases. This CDR3 comprises 16 residues. Germline CDR1 reads LNHNV; CDR2 reads YYDKDF (reference sequence). Germline trimming cut 5 bases from V and 3 bases from J; bases unmatched to any gene: 5. This CDR3 is CATSPWGQGDTGELFF. CDR3 nucleotides: TGTGCCACCAGCCCCTGGGGACAGGGGGACACCGGGGAGCTGTTTTTT. Supplemented by reference TRBV15 and TRBJ2-2, the full variable domain reads DAMVIQNPRYQVTQFGKPVTLSCSQTLNHNVMYWYQQKSSQAPKLLFHYYDKDFNNEADTPDNFQSRRPNTSFCFLDIRSPGLGDTAMYLCATSPWGQGDTGELFFGEGSRLTVL.

The chain links TRBV28 to TRBJ1-1, with 12 nucleotides matching TRBD1. The CDR3 consists of 17 residues. Germline trimming cut 5 bases from V and 5 bases from J; bases unmatched to any gene: 12. Germline loops: CDR1 MDHEN, CDR2 SYDVKM. In nucleotides, the CDR3 is TGTGCCAGCAGTGGGACAGGGGGCGCTGGTAGGAGTACTGAAGCTTTCTTT. Amino acid sequence: CASSGTGGAGRSTEAFF.

The chain recombines TRBV19 with TRBJ1-1; the D gene is possibly TRBD1 (6 bases). Germline assignment: CDR1 LNHDA and CDR2 SQIVND (reference sequence). The CDR3 covers 15 residues. V was pared by 5 bases and J by 1 base, with 14 bases between. In DNA form, the CDR3 reads TGTGCCAGTAGTGGATACAGGGAGGGGAACACTGAAGCTTTCTTT. As protein: CASSGYREGNTEAFF. Drawing the rest from reference TRBV19 and TRBJ1-1, the complete variable domain is DGGITQSPKYLFRKEGQNVTLSCEQNLNHDAMYWYRQDPGQGLRLIYYSQIVNDFQKGDIAEGYSVSREKKESFPLTVTSAQKNPTAFYLCASSGYREGNTEAFFGQGTRLTVV.

The chain couples TRBV6-1 to TRBJ2-1; tentatively, D is TRBD2 (5 bases). The CDR3 covers 13 residues. V lost 7 bases, J lost 8 bases, and 15 bases lay in between. The germline V gene has CDR1 MNHNS and CDR2 SASEGT. For the CDR3, the DNA is TGTGCCAGCACCCAGACTGGAGGCCATGAGCAGTTCTTC. Translation: CASTQTGGHEQFF.

This clonotype was found a few times. The V and J genes are TRBV7-2 and TRBJ2-1; D not resolved. The CDR3 has 10 residues. Trimming took 7 bases from V and 12 from J, leaving 10 bases between them. In germline, CDR1 is SGHTA, CDR2 FQGNSA. The DNA for the CDR3 is TGTGCCAGCACCATCGTCGGGCAGTTCTTC. Amino acids: CASTIVGQFF.